This entry lists 18 T cell receptor beta chains sequenced from one sample in a study of blood T cell repertoires in COVID-19. The data were produced by immunoSEQ multiplex PCR, yet TCRdb's version contains in-frame clones alone and is incomplete. This table holds about 140,000 clones, 60% to 85% found once. Sequencing was carried out using peripheral blood. These receptors were taken from a man aged 50 to 60 with acute or convalescent COVID-19.

This clone has a single count. The chain uses TRBV6-6 and TRBJ2-2; 8 bases align to TRBD2. Germline-derived CDR1 and CDR2 are MNHNY and SVGAGI (reference sequence). The CDR3 sequence is 15 residues long. V trimming: 10 bases; J trimming: 5 bases; junction bases outside the gene matches: 12. The CDR3 nucleotides are TGTGCCACCCTCCCCGCCGGGGGGGTTACCGGGGAGCTGTTTTTT. It yields the protein CATLPAGGVTGELFF.

V is TRBV25-1 and J is TRBJ2-1; 9 nucleotides line up with TRBD1. V gave up 5 bases and J gave up 7 bases; unmatched junction bases: 6. This CDR3 contains 14 residues. Germline lookup yields CDR1 MGHDK and CDR2 SYGVNS. CDR3: CASSRGQGWNEQFF. CDR3 DNA: TGTGCCAGCAGTAGAGGACAGGGGTGGAATGAGCAGTTCTTC.

V usage is TRBV5-1 and J usage is TRBJ1-2; D is ambiguous. The germline gives CDR1 SGHRS, CDR2 YFSETQ. The CDR3 has 13 residues. V was cut by 4 bases and J by 10 bases, with 17 bases left in between. CDR3 in DNA: TGCGCCAGCAGCCCAGGCGGGCAGCTGCACTACACCTTC. This encodes CASSPGGQLHYTF.

The V gene is TRBV2, the J gene TRBJ2-7, with no clear D. The CDR3 length is 13 residues. Germline lookup yields CDR1 SNHLY and CDR2 FYNNEI. Trimming removed 4 bases at V and 4 bases at J, with 11 bases between. CDR3 region: CASSGFATYEQYV. The CDR3 DNA sequence: TGTGCCAGCAGTGGATTTGCAACTTACGAGCAGTACGTC.

This clone was seen once. At the DNA level, this CDR3 is encoded by other sequences in the same sample as well. The rearrangement links TRBV5-4 to TRBJ2-5; D possibly corresponds to TRBD2 (5 bases). CDR3 length: 13 residues. The germline gives CDR1 SGHNT, CDR2 YYREEE (reference sequence). The ends were cut back, 4 bases at V and 1 base at J, with 8 bases in the middle. The CDR3 sequence: CASSPGSQETQYF. The CDR3, as DNA: TGTGCCAGCAGCCCGGGAAGCCAAGAGACCCAGTACTTC.

The J gene is TRBJ1-2, the V gene TRBV14; no reliable D call. V gave up 1 base and J gave up 8 bases, with 11 bases separating them. The CDR3 runs 13 residues. Germline V lookup: CDR1 SGHDN, CDR2 FVKESK. Here the CDR3 reads CASSQVHAGGYTF. The CDR3 DNA follows: TGTGCCAGCAGCCAAGTCCATGCCGGGGGCTACACCTTC.

The V call is TRBV10-3, the J call TRBJ2-1; 9 positions agree with TRBD1. Germline V gene lookup returns CDR1 ENHRY and CDR2 SYGVKD. This CDR3 has 15 amino acids. Trimming took 4 bases from V and 7 from J; bases not matched to a gene: 8. The CDR3 spells CAISGKTGGQNEQFF. For the CDR3, the DNA is TGTGCCATCAGTGGGAAGACAGGGGGGCAGAATGAGCAGTTCTTC.

The chain couples TRBV9 to TRBJ1-4; no firm D call. This CDR3 region has 15 residues. Germline CDR1 is SGDLS and CDR2 is YYNGEE. Trimming cost V 3 bases and J 5 bases, with 14 bases left between them. The CDR3 nucleotides are TGTGCCAGCAGCGAGCGGTCGGGGAACAATGAAAAACTGTTTTTT. This sequence encodes CASSERSGNNEKLFF.

Here the CDR3 DNA reads TGCGCCAGCAGCGGAACGACAGAATACAATGAGCAGTTCTTC. It codes for CASSGTTEYNEQFF. The V and J genes are TRBV5-1 and TRBJ2-1, with D maybe TRBD1 (5 bases). V was cut by 4 bases and J by 4 bases, with 12 bases left in between. The CDR3 runs to 14 residues. Germline V gene data show CDR1 as SGHRS and CDR2 as YFSETQ. The variable domain in full, with the rest retrieved from reference TRBV5-1 and TRBJ2-1, is KAGVTQTPRYLIKTRGQQVTLSCSPISGHRSVSWYQQTPGQGLQFLFEYFSETQRNKGNFPGRFSGRQFSNSRSEMNVSTLELGDSALYLCASSGTTEYNEQFFGPGTRLTVL.

The rearrangement links TRBV18 to TRBJ1-2, with TRBD1 as a possible D gene (5 bases). Germline CDR1 KGHSH, CDR2 LQKENI. This CDR3 has 15 amino acids. V dropped 6 bases and J dropped 1 base, with 15 bases sitting between them. The chain's CDR3 is CASSKNAGFNYGYTF. The CDR3 bases are TGTGCCAGCTCGAAAAATGCAGGGTTTAACTATGGCTACACCTTC.

The chain employs TRBV7-2 and TRBJ1-2; D is ambiguous. There are 11 residues in the CDR3. Trimming pared 4 bases from V and 8 bases from J, leaving 8 bases between. Germline CDR1 and CDR2: SGHTA and FQGNSA. The CDR3, as DNA: TGTGCCAGCAGCTGGAGTTCGGGCTACACCTTC. Translated: CASSWSSGYTF. Full variable domain (outside the CDR3, taken from reference TRBV7-2 and TRBJ1-2): GAGVSQSPSNKVTEKGKDVELRCDPISGHTALYWYRQSLGQGLEFLIYFQGNSAPDKSGLPSDRFSAERTGGSVSTLTIQRTQQEDSAVYLCASSWSSGYTFGSGTRLTVV.

The CDR3 is CASSRTGNNYGYTF. The CDR3, as DNA: TGTGCCAGCAGTCGGACAGGAAATAACTATGGCTACACCTTC. This rearrangement joins TRBV6-5 to TRBJ1-2; the match to TRBD1 covers 7 bases. The CDR3 length is 14 residues. Looked up from germline, CDR1 is MNHEY and CDR2 is SVGAGI. Trimming at V came to 5 bases and at J to 1 base, leaving 4 bases not matched to a gene.

J is TRBJ2-3 and V is TRBV9, with 12 positions matching TRBD2. The CDR3 is 16 amino acids. Germline trimming cut 0 bases from V and 4 bases from J; bases unmatched to any gene: 3. Germline CDR1 SGDLS, CDR2 YYNGEE. As DNA, the CDR3 is TGTGCCAGCAGCGTAGCGACTAGCGGGGGCCCAGATACGCAGTATTTT. It codes for CASSVATSGGPDTQYF.

In this sample, this clone turned up a few times. The chain employs TRBV5-1 and TRBJ2-3, with 7 positions matching TRBD2. The V and J ends lost 0 bases and 1 base, in that order; junction bases with no gene match: 2. CDR1 and CDR2 (germline): SGHRS, YFSETQ. This CDR3 region has 15 residues. CDR3 residues: CASSLAAGGTDTQYF. As DNA, the CDR3 is TGCGCCAGCAGCTTGGCCGCGGGGGGCACAGATACGCAGTATTTT. The entire variable domain, with the rest obtained from reference TRBV5-1 and TRBJ2-3, is as follows: KAGVTQTPRYLIKTRGQQVTLSCSPISGHRSVSWYQQTPGQGLQFLFEYFSETQRNKGNFPGRFSGRQFSNSRSEMNVSTLELGDSALYLCASSLAAGGTDTQYFGPGTRLTVL.

The genes are TRBV7-2 and TRBJ2-3; the match to TRBD2 covers 7 bases. Germline CDR1 is SGHTA and CDR2 is FQGNSA. The CDR3 sequence is 15 residues long. Trimming at V came to 1 base and at J to 3 bases, leaving 4 bases not matched to a gene. The CDR3 loop reads CASSLGGGGTDTQYF. Here the CDR3 DNA reads TGTGCCAGCAGCTTAGGGGGCGGGGGTACAGATACGCAGTATTTT.

The V gene is TRBV6-2 or TRBV6-3, the J gene TRBJ1-5; D ambiguous. CDR1 is MNHEY, CDR2 SVGEGT, per germline. The CDR3 has 16 residues. V was pared by 2 bases and J by 3 bases, with 14 bases between. CDR3 sequence (DNA): TGTGCCAGCAGTTACCGGTCCCAGGTGTCCAATCAGCCCCAGCATTTT. Translated, it gives CASSYRSQVSNQPQHF.

This chain joins TRBV5-1 and TRBJ2-2, with TRBD1 matching 8 bases. This CDR3 contains 14 residues. Per germline, CDR1 SGHRS and CDR2 YFSETQ. Losses at the gene ends were 5 bases for V and 4 bases for J; bases not matched to a gene: 4. The CDR3 protein is CASSFTGGTGELFF. The CDR3 bases are TGCGCCAGCAGTTTCACAGGGGGCACCGGGGAGCTGTTTTTT.

The chain carries TRBV6-5 and TRBJ2-6; D uncertain. The CDR3 has 14 amino acids. From germline, CDR1 is MNHEY and CDR2 SVGAGI. Trimming took off 6 bases at V and 1 base at J, with 7 bases between the two ends. The CDR3, as DNA: TGTGCCAGCAGGGCAGGATCTGGGGCCAACGTCCTGACTTTC. Its translation: CASRAGSGANVLTF.